This T cell receptor (beta chain) is drawn from a study of shared clonotypes between healthy human individuals. Findings and limits, study-wide: The small donor group covered limited genetic and exposure diversity. A generally larger estimated richness was seen in naive subsets than in memory subsets. Generation probability values for non-shared clonotypes were lower than those for clonotypes shared by all four donors. An expected dependence of interdonor clonotype sharing on sequencing depth was noted.

For this clone: The antigen remains unidentified.

Profiled with immunoSEQ multiplex PCR; TCRdb holds only in-frame clones, not every one. The sample records 2 million to 2.5 million clones, over 90% being singletons. Per the germline V gene, CDR1 is WSHSY and CDR2 is SAAADI. V was clipped by 4 bases and J by 3 bases, with 12 bases between them. This CDR3 contains 14 residues. This rearrangement joins TRBV10-2 to TRBJ1-1; no clear D gene. Sequenced: naive CD4+ T cells from PBMCs. Subset: CD45RA+ positively selected. The receptor's source is a man between 18 and 29 years old in good health. Some clones in this sample may be carry-over from other donors' samples. The CDR3 here is CASSGLIGDTEAFF. The CDR3 DNA reads as TGCGCCAGCAGTGGGTTAATTGGGGACACTGAAGCTTTCTTT.